This TCR beta chain is drawn from a study of preoperative IRX-2 immunotherapy in early breast cancer. Sequencing used immunoSEQ multiplex PCR; TCRdb keeps in-frame clones, though not all of them. The data show around 6,000 clones, roughly 79% seen once. This sample's treatment: preoperative locoregional IRX-2 cytokine immunotherapy. Patients received preoperative, locoregional IRX-2 cytokine immunotherapy in a phase Ib study. This specimen was tumor tissue, taken before IRX-2 immunotherapy. The TCR comes from a human donor with breast cancer.

CDR3 sequence reads: CASSQWTQGRTTGELFF. In DNA, the CDR3 is TGTGCCAGCAGCCAGTGGACACAAGGCCGCACCACCGGGGAGCTGTTTTTT. The chain recombines TRBV14 with TRBJ2-2; perhaps TRBD1 as D (5 bases). Germline V lookup: CDR1 SGHDN, CDR2 FVKESK. This CDR3 has 17 residues. V was trimmed by 3 bases and J by 4 bases, leaving 18 bases between them.